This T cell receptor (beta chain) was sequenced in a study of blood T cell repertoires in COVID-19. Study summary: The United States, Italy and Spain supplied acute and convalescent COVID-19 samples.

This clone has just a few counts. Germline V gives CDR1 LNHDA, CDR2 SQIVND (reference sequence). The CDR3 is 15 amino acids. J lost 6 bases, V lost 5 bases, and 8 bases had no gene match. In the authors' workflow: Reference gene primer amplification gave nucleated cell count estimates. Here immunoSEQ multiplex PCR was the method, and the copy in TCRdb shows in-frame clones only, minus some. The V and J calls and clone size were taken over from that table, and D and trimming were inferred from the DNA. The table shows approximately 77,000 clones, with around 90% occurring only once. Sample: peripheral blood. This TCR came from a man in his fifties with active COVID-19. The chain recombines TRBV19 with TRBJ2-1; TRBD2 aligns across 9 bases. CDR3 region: CASSPIGTSTNEQFF. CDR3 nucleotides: TGTGCCAGTAGTCCCATCGGGACTAGCACCAATGAGCAGTTCTTC.